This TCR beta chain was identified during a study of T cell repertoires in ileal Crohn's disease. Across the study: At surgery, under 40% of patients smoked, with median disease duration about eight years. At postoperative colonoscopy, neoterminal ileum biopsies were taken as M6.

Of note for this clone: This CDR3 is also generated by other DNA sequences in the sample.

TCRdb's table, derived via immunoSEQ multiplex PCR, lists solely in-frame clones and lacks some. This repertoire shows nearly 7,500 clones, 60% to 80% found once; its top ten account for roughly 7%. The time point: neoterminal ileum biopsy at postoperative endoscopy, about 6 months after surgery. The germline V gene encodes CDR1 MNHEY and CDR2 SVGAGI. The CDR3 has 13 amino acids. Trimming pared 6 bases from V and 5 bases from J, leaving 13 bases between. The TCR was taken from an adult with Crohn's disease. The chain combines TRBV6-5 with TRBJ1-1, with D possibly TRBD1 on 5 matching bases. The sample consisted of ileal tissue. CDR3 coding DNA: TGTGCCAGCAGGGTTCAAGGGGATACTGAAGCTTTCTTT. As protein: CASRVQGDTEAFF.